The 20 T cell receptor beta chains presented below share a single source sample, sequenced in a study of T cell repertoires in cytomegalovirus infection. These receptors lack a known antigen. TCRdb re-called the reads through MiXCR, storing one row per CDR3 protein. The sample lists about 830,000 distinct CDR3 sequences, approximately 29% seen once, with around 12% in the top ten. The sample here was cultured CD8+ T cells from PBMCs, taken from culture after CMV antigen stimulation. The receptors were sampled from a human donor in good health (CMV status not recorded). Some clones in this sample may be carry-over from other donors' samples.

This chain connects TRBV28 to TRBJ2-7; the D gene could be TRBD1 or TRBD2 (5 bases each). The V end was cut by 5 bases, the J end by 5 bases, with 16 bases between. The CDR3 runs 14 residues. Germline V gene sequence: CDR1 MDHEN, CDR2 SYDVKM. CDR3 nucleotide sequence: TGTGCCAGCAGTGACCGGGACCCGCGGGACGAGCAGTACGTC. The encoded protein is CASSDRDPRDEQYV.

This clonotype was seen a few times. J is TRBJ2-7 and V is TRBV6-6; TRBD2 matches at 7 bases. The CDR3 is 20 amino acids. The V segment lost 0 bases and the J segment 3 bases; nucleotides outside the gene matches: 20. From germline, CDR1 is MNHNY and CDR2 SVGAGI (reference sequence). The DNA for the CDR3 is TGTGCCAGCAGTTACTCGATGCGGGAGTCGACCCCCGAGGGCCACTACGAGCAGTACGTC. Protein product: CASSYSMRESTPEGHYEQYV.

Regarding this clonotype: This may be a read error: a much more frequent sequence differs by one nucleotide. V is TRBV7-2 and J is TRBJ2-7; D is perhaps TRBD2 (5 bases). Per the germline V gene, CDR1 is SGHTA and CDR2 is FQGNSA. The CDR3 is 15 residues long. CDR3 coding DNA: TGTGCCAACAGCACCCCCGACTCGGCCAGCGGCGAGCAGTACTTC. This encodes CANSTPDSASGEQYF.

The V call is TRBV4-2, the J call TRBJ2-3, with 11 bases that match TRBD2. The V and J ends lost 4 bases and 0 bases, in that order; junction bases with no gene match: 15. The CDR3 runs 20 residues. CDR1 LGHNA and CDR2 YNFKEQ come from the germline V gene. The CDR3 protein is CASSPRRRLAGSTSTDTQYF. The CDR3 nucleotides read TGTGCCAGCAGCCCCCGCCGGAGACTAGCGGGATCCACTAGCACAGATACGCAGTATTTT.

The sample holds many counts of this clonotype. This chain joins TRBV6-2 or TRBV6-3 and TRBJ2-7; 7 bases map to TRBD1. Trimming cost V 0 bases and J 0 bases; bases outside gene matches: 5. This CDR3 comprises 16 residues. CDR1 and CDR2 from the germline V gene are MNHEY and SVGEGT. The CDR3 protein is CASSYSTRTGSYEQYV. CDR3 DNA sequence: TGTGCCAGCAGTTACTCGACGAGGACAGGCTCCTACGAGCAGTACGTC.

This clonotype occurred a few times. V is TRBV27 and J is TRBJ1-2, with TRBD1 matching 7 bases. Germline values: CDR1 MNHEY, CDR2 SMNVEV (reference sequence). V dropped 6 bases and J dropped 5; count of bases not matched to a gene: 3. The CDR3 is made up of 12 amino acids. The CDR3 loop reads CASRQGTYGYTF. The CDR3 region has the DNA TGTGCCAGCAGACAGGGGACGTATGGCTACACCTTC.

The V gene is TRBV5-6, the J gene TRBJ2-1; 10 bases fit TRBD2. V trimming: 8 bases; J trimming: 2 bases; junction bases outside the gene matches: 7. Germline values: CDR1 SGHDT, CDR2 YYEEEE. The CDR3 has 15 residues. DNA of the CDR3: TGTGCCAGTTGGCCCGGGACTAGCGCCTACAATGAGCAGTTCTTC. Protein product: CASWPGTSAYNEQFF.

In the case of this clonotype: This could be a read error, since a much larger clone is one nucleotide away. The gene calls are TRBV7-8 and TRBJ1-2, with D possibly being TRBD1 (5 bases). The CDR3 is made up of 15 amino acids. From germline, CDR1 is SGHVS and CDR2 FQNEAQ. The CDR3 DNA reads TGTGCCAGCAGCTTAGGTACCGGGACGTACTATGGCTACATCTTC. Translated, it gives CASSLGTGTYYGYIF.

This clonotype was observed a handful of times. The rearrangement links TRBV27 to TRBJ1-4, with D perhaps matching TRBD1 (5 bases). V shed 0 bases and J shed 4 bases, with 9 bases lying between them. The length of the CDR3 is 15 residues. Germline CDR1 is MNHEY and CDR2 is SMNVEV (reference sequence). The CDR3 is CASSLSRAFNEKLFF. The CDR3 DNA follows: TGTGCCAGCAGTTTATCCAGGGCTTTTAATGAAAAACTGTTTTTT.

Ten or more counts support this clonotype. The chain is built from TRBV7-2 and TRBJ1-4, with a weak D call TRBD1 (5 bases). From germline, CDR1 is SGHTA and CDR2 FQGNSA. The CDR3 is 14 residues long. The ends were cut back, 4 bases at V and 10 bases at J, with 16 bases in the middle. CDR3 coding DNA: TGTGCCAGCAGCTCCCGGGCCGCGCAGGGAAAACTGTTTTTT. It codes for CASSSRAAQGKLFF.

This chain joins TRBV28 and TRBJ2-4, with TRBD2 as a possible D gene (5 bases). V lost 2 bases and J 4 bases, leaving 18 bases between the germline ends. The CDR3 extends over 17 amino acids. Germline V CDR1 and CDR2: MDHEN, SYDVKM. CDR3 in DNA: TGTGCCAGCAGTTTAGCTGAGGGCGGCCCCCCAAAAAACATTCAGTACTTC. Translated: CASSLAEGGPPKNIQYF.

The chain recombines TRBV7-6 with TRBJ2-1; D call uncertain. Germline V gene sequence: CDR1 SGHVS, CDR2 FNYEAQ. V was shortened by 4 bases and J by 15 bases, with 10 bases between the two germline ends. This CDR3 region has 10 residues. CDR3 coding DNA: TGTGCCAGCAGCTCAAACATTCTGTTCTTC. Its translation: CASSSNILFF.

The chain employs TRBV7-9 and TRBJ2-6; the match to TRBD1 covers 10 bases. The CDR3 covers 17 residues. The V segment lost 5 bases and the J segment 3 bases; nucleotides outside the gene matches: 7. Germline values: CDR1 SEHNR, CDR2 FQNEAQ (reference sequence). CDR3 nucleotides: TGTGCCAGCAGCCAACGACAGGGGGCAGTTGGGGCCAACGTCCTGACTTTC. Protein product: CASSQRQGAVGANVLTF.

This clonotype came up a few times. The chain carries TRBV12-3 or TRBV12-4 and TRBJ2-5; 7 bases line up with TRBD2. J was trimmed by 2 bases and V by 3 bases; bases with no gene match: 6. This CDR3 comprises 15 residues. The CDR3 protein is CASSFLADKQETQYF. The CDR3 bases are TGTGCCAGCAGTTTTCTAGCGGACAAACAAGAGACCCAGTACTTC.

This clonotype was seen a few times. CDR3 bases: TGTGCCAGCAGCTTCGAGCCCCTAGGGCCCCAGCATTTT. Its protein product is CASSFEPLGPQHF. The chain carries TRBV5-6 and TRBJ1-5; unclear D gene. The germline CDR1 and CDR2 sequences are SGHDT and YYEEEE. This CDR3 comprises 13 residues. The germline V and J ends were trimmed by 2 bases and 9 bases, with 12 bases remaining between them.

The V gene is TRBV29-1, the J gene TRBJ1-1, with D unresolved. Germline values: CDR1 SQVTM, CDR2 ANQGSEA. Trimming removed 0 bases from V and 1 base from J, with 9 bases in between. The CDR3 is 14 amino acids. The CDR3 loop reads CSVEDFQRNTEAFF. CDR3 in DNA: TGCAGCGTTGAAGATTTCCAGAGGAACACTGAAGCTTTCTTT.

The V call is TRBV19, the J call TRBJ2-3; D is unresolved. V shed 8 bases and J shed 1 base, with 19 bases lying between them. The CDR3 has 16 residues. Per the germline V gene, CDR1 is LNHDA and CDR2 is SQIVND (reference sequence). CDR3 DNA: TGTGCCAGTGCCAACCTCGCCCAGAGAGGCACAGATACGCAGTATTTT. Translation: CASANLAQRGTDTQYF. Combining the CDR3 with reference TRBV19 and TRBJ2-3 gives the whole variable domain DGGITQSPKYLFRKEGQNVTLSCEQNLNHDAMYWYRQDPGQGLRLIYYSQIVNDFQKGDIAEGYSVSREKKESFPLTVTSAQKNPTAFYLCASANLAQRGTDTQYFGPGTRLTVL.

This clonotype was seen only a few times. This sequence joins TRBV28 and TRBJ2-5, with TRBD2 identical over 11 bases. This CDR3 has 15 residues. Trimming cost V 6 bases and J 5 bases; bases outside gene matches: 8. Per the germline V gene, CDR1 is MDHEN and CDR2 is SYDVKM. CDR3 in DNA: TGTGCCAGCAGCACTAGCGGGGGCACAAGGGAGACCCAGTACTTC. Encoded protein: CASSTSGGTRETQYF.

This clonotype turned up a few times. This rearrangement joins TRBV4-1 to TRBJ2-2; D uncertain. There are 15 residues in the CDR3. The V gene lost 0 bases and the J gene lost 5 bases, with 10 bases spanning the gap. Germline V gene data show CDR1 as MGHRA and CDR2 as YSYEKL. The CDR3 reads CASSQEPGITGELFF. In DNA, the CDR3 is TGCGCCAGCAGCCAAGAACCCGGAATTACCGGGGAGCTGTTTTTT.

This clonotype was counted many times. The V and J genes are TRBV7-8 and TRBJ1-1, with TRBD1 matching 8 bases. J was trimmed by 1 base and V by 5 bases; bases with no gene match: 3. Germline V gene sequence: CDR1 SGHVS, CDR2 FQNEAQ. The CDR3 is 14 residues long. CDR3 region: CASSPGQENTEAFF. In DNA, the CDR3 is TGTGCCAGCAGCCCGGGACAGGAGAACACTGAAGCTTTCTTT. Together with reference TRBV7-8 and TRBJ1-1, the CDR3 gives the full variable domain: GAGVSQSPRYKVAKRGQDVALRCDPISGHVSLFWYQQALGQGPEFLTYFQNEAQLDKSGLPSDRFFAERPEGSVSTLKIQRTQQEDSAVYLCASSPGQENTEAFFGQGTRLTVV.